The present TCR beta chain was sequenced within a study of early T cells in non-severe SARS-CoV-2 infection. The overall study: Bulk RNA isolated from unsorted whole blood underwent sequencing; chains were not paired.

TCRdb ran MiXCR on the 5' RACE reads and lists one entry per CDR3 protein. This sample has just under 65,000 distinct CDR3 sequences, with about 12% found just once. V shed 6 bases, J shed 3 bases, and the junction held 2 bases outside the gene matches. Germline V gives CDR1 LNHDA, CDR2 SQIVND (reference sequence). The CDR3 loop spans 13 amino acids. In its sample, this clonotype was seen many times. The V call is TRBV19, the J call TRBJ2-5; TRBD1 matches at 9 bases. The clonotype originates from an adult who was a healthcare worker with PCR-confirmed SARS-CoV-2 infection or an uninfected control (not recorded which). Sequenced sample: whole blood. The CDR3 sequence: CASRRTGEETQYF. The CDR3 DNA reads as TGTGCCAGTAGGAGGACAGGGGAAGAGACCCAGTACTTC.